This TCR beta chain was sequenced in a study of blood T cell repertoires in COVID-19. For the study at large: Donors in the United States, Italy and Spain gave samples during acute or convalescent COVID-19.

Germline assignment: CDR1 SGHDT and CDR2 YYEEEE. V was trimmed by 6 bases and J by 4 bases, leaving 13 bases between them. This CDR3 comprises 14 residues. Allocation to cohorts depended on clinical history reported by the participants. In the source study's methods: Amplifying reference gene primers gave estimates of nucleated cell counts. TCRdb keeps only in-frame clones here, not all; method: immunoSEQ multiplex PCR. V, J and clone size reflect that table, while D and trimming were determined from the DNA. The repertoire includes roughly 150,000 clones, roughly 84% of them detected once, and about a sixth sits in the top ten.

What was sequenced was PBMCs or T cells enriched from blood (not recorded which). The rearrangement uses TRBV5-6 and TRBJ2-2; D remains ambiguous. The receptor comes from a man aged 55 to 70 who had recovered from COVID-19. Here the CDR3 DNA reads TGTGCCAGCATCCTGTCCCGTTTCACCGGGGAGCTGTTTTTT. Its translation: CASILSRFTGELFF.